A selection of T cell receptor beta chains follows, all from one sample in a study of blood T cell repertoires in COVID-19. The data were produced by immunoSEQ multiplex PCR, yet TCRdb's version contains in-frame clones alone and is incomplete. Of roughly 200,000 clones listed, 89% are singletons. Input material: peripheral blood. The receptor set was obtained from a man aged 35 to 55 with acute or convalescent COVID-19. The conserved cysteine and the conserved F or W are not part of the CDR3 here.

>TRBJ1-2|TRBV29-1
SVEGGLYGYT
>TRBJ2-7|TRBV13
ASSLNRAYEQY
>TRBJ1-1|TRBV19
ASSRPSAEAF
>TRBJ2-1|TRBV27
ASSFAGGINEQF
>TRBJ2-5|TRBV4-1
ASSPLGLALETQY
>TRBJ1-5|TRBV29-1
SVDTGGGQPQH
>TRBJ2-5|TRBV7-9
ASSLEAGRETQY
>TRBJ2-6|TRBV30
AWTLGGSGANVLT
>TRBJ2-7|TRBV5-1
ASSPTGGVYEQY
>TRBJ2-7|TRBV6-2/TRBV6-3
ASSSASGGPSSYEQY
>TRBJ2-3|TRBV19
ASGQGRKDTQY
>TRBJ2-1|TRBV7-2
ASSVSGGTYNEQF
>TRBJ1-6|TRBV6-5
ASSPITDSPLH
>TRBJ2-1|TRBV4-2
ASSQDGAGGFYNEQF
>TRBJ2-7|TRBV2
ASTNPGLLPYEQY
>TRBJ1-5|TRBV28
ASSLTTGGNQPQH
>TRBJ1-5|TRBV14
ASSQHRDQPQH
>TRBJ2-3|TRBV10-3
AISALGQGRLDTQY
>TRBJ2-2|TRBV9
ASSVSGQGDTGELF
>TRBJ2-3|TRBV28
ASSLFPGGGAGDTQY
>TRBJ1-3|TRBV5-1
ASSSHSSGNTIY
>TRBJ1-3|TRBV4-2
ASSQEQGTGNTIY
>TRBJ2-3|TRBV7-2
ASSLVGAGGLGTDTQY
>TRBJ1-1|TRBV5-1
ASSNRGYGGTNTEAF
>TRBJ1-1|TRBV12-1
ASSFVDTLNTEAF
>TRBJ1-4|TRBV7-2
ASSRGGSVSEKLF
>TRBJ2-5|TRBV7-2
ASRFQGGETQY
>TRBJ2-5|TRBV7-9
ASSPYLGEYIQETQY
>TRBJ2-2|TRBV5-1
ASSMGGLRATGELF
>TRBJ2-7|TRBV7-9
ASSLDRASYEQY
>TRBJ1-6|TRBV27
ASSPPANSPLH
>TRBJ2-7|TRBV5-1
ASSLGQGAYEQY
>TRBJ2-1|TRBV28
ASSPGARLSNEQF
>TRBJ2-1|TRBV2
ASTPSFGLAGGIHSSYNEQF
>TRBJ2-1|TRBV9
ASSVPHSDNEQF
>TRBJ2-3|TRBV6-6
ASSYGASAYTDTQY
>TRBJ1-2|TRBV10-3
AISEWTGGGGYT
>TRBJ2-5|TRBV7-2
ASSSPPGTSRRETQY
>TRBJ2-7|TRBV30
AWSVLQGAREQY
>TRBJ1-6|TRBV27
ASSLFRGTYNSPLH
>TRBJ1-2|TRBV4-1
ASSHPGQGASGYT
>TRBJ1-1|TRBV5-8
ARRGGTEAF
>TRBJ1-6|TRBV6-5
AILSGFHGSPLH
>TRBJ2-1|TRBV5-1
ASSLVPAGVSNEQF
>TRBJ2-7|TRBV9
ASSAYGQGGEQY
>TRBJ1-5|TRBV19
ASSIRARGGIQPQH
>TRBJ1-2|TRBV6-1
ASSLRDRGRHGYT
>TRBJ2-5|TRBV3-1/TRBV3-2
ASSLGLAKQETQY